This T cell receptor (beta chain) was found in a study of PD-1 blockade in classical Hodgkin lymphoma. Of note for this clone: No antigen is known for it.

Every single patient, without exception, relapsed after autologous stem cell transplantation, and brentuximab vedotin exposure varied. Out of thawed PBMCs, magnetic negative selection purified CD4+ T cells. Study-wide results and caveats: Complete responders started with a diversity level that resembled newly diagnosed patients at baseline. Newly diagnosed patients were said to have less baseline TCR diversity than healthy donors did. CD4+ but not CD8+ TCR diversity rose significantly by C4D1. Whatever underlies the repertoire differences (possibly disease activity or prior therapy) remains undefined.

Per germline, CDR1 WNHNN and CDR2 SYGVQD (reference sequence). The CDR3 length is 15 residues. The V end was cut by 3 bases, the J end by 1 base, with 13 bases between. Clones were sequenced by immunoSEQ multiplex PCR, and TCRdb holds only the in-frame ones, with some missing. Among about 35,000 clones listed, 80% to 95% were seen once. V usage is TRBV10-1 and J usage is TRBJ2-7; D is unclear. The sample in question was CD4+ T cells from blood, obtained at baseline. The clonotype was recovered from a human donor with classical Hodgkin lymphoma. The DNA of the CDR3 is TGCGCCAGCAGTGACTCGGACCGACCTTCCTACGAGCAGTACTTC. It encodes CASSDSDRPSYEQYF.